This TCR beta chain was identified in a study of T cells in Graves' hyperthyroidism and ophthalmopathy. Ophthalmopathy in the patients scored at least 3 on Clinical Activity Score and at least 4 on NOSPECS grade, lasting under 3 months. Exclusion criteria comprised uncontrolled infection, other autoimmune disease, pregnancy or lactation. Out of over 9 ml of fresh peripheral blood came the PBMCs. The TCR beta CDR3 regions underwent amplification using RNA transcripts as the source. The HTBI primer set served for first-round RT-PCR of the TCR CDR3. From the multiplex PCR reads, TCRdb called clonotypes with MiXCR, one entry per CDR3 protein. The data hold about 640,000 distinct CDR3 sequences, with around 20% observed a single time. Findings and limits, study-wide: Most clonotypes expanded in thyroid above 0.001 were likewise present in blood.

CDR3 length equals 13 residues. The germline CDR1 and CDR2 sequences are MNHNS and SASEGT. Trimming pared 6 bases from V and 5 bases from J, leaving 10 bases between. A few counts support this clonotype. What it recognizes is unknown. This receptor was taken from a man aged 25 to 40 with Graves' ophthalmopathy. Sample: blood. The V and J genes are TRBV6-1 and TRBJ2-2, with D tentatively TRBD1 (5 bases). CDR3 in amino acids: CASRPGWTGELFF. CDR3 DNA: TGTGCCAGCAGGCCAGGGTGGACCGGGGAGCTGTTTTTT.